This T cell receptor (beta chain) appears in the sequencing data of a study of cytomegalovirus exposure and HLA in healthy donors. Study observations and caveats: It was confirmed in vitro that a few of the CMV-associated chains were specific for CMV antigens. Earlier analysis looked at TCR beta V segments, and most were productive about 87% or about 30% of the time. In a later analysis, donors in an Asian-associated ancestry cluster reportedly had fewer N-insertions in productive TCRs than the cohort mean.

CDR1 is KGHSH and CDR2 is LQKENI in the germline V gene. Trimming pared 1 base from V and 2 bases from J, leaving 9 bases between. CDR3 length: 15 residues. PCR primers comprised 60 Vbeta and 13 Jbeta primers. The method was immunoSEQ multiplex PCR; TCRdb's version includes in-frame clones alone and lacks a portion of them. The repertoire consists of some 110,000 clones, with 74% occurring once and the leading ten covering around 4.2%. Points on this clone: Its antigen is as yet unknown.

Sequencing used PBMCs. This sequence joins TRBV18 and TRBJ1-5; a weak D match, TRBD1 (6 bases). This TCR derives from a woman in her forties or fifties in good health and CMV-seropositive. The CDR3 bases are TGTGCCAGCTCACCACTTGCAGGGGGCAATCAGCCCCAGCATTTT. This translates into CASSPLAGGNQPQHF.